The 26 T cell receptor beta chains presented below share a single source sample, sequenced in a study of spatial heterogeneity in lung cancer. Sample time point: blood at routine non-recurrence follow-up after resection. TCRdb fed the 5' RACE reads into MiXCR, producing one record per CDR3 protein. The sample lists 150 to 200 distinct CDR3 sequences, less than 50% occurring once. Sequenced material: PBMCs, taken at follow-up. These TCRs come from a male donor with early-stage non-small cell lung cancer.

With regard to this clonotype: The library was built for alpha chains, so this beta chain is an off-target read and its size means little. The V call is TRBV5-1, the J call TRBJ2-7; D tentatively fits TRBD1 or TRBD2 (5 bases each). V was cut by 3 bases and J by 0 bases, with 13 bases left in between. Germline assignment: CDR1 SGHRS and CDR2 YFSETQ. There are 15 residues in the CDR3. Here the CDR3 DNA reads TGCGCCAGCAGCTCCCGGGGCAGAAGCTCCTACGAGCAGTACTTC. The encoded protein is CASSSRGRSSYEQYF.

This clonotype is labeled as large. The size of this beta chain means little, since it is a stray read in a library made for alpha chains. V gene TRBV12-3 or TRBV12-4 combines with J gene TRBJ2-4; D unclear. This CDR3 spans 15 amino acids. V shed 2 bases and J shed 0 bases, with 8 bases lying between them. The CDR3 is CASSLNSGAKNIQYF. CDR3 coding DNA: TGTGCCAGCAGTTTAAATTCCGGAGCCAAAAACATTCAGTACTTC.

Concerning this clonotype: A library prepared for alpha chains yielded this beta chain as an off-target read; its size is of little meaning. V is TRBV28 and J is TRBJ2-3, with 8 bases lining up with TRBD2. Trimming removed 5 bases from V and 5 bases from J; junction bases left unmatched: 6. CDR3 length equals 14 residues. Per germline, CDR1 MDHEN and CDR2 SYDVKM. The CDR3: CASSPGGAEDTQYF. CDR3 bases: TGTGCCAGCAGTCCCGGGGGGGCTGAAGATACGCAGTATTTT.

Only a few counts were recorded for this clonotype. The library was prepared for alpha chains; this beta chain is a stray read, so its frequency means little. This chain connects TRBV7-2 to TRBJ2-3, with 11 bases fitting TRBD2. The trim removed 4 bases at V and 5 bases at J, leaving 5 bases unmatched. The CDR3 consists of 15 residues. CDR1 and CDR2 from the germline V gene are SGHTA and FQGNSA. CDR3 sequence reads: CASSSSGGYLDTQYF. CDR3 in DNA: TGTGCCAGCAGCTCTAGCGGGGGGTATTTAGATACGCAGTATTTT.

This clonotype is classed as large. Since the library was made to target alpha chains, this beta chain is a stray read and its abundance is not meaningful. The rearrangement joins TRBV3-1 to TRBJ2-7; no clear D gene. The germline V gene encodes CDR1 LGHDT and CDR2 YNNKEL (reference sequence). The CDR3 consists of 12 residues. The ends were cut back, 1 base at V and 3 bases at J, with 4 bases in the middle. This chain's CDR3 is CASSQGDYEQYF. The CDR3 region has the DNA TGTGCCAGCAGCCAAGGAGACTACGAGCAGTACTTC.

As regards this clonotype: This beta chain represents an off-target read in a library built for alpha chains; its size is of limited meaning. The chain is built from TRBV5-6 and TRBJ2-5; weak D call: TRBD1 (5 bases). Trimming left V 3 bases short and J 5 bases short, with 20 bases between. Germline V gene lookup returns CDR1 SGHDT and CDR2 YYEEEE. This CDR3 has 16 amino acids. The chain's CDR3 is CASSSGATPGGETQYF. DNA for the CDR3: TGTGCCAGCAGCTCTGGGGCTACTCCCGGTGGGGAGACCCAGTACTTC.

Of note for this clonotype: This beta chain is a stray read from a library made for alpha chains; its abundance is not meaningful. The chain couples TRBV7-2 to TRBJ1-2; possible D gene TRBD1, 5 bases. CDR3 length equals 17 residues. Germline-derived CDR1 and CDR2 are SGHTA and FQGNSA. The V and J ends lost 4 bases and 2 bases respectively, with 20 bases between them. CDR3 residues: CASSSTPTVISNYGYTF. The CDR3 region has the DNA TGTGCCAGCAGCTCCACCCCGACAGTTATCTCGAACTATGGCTACACCTTC.

Concerning this clonotype itself: Since it is a stray read in a library aimed at alpha chains, this beta chain has a size that is not meaningful. V is TRBV5-1 and J is TRBJ2-2; 7 positions agree with TRBD1. Germline V lookup: CDR1 SGHRS, CDR2 YFSETQ. Losses at the gene ends were 4 bases for V and 5 bases for J; bases not matched to a gene: 5. CDR3 length equals 14 residues. The DNA of the CDR3 is TGCGCCAGCAGCAAGGGGGCCGGTACCGGGGAGCTGTTTTTT. The encoded protein is CASSKGAGTGELFF.

This clonotype was counted once. As an off-target read in a library built for alpha chains, this beta chain has a frequency of little significance. This sequence joins TRBV15 and TRBJ2-5; either TRBD1 or TRBD2 may supply D (5 bases each). The CDR3 has 14 amino acids. Trimming took 2 bases from V and 4 from J, leaving 11 bases between them. The germline V gene has CDR1 LNHNV and CDR2 YYDKDF (reference sequence). DNA for the CDR3: TGTGCCACCAGCAGAACCGGGACGGCAGAGACCCAGTACTTC. Translating it yields CATSRTGTAETQYF.

A note on this clonotype: A library made for alpha chains picked up this beta chain off target, so its size means little. This sequence joins TRBV3-1 and TRBJ2-1; 7 positions agree with TRBD1. J was trimmed by 12 bases and V by 4 bases; bases with no gene match: 9. Germline lookup yields CDR1 LGHDT and CDR2 YNNKEL (reference sequence). This CDR3 region has 13 residues. The CDR3 region has the DNA TGTGCCAGCAGCCCGGGGACAGTGACCTGGCAGTTCTTC. Its protein product is CASSPGTVTWQFF.

A few counts support this clonotype. In a library made to pick up alpha chains, this beta chain is a stray read with a size that means little. The V and J genes are TRBV20-1 and TRBJ2-1; 7 bases match TRBD1. This CDR3 comprises 15 residues. The ends lost 5 bases at V and 5 bases at J; junction bases unmatched: 12. Looked up from germline, CDR1 is DFQATT and CDR2 is SNEGSKA (reference sequence). The CDR3 coding sequence is TGCAGTGCTGGCGGACAGGCTAACGCCGACAATGAGCAGTTCTTC. Translating gives CSAGGQANADNEQFF.

This clonotype came up a few times. The size of this beta chain means little, since it is a stray read in a library made for alpha chains. CDR3 region: CASSFQNYEQYF. The CDR3 nucleotides are TGTGCCAGCAGTTTTCAAAACTACGAGCAGTACTTC. The chain uses TRBV28 and TRBJ2-7; no clear D. Germline V lookup: CDR1 MDHEN, CDR2 SYDVKM. The CDR3 covers 12 residues. Trimming took off 3 bases at V and 3 bases at J, with 6 bases between the two ends. Supplemented by reference TRBV28 and TRBJ2-7, the full variable domain reads DVKVTQSSRYLVKRTGEKVFLECVQDMDHENMFWYRQDPGLGLRLIYFSYDVKMKEKGDIPEGYSVSREKKERFSLILESASTNQTSMYLCASSFQNYEQYFGPGTRLTVT.

This clonotype was seen only a few times. This beta chain turned up in a library designed for alpha chains; as an off-target read, its abundance says little. The gene calls are TRBV6-2 or TRBV6-3 and TRBJ2-7; the D is unclear. Germline V gives CDR1 MNHEY, CDR2 SVGEGT. Trimming shortened V by 2 bases and J by 4 bases, and 9 bases separated the two germline ends. The CDR3 loop spans 13 amino acids. CDR3 in DNA: TGTGCCAGCAGTTACGGGGTTGAATACGAGCAGTACTTC. As protein: CASSYGVEYEQYF.

Of note for this clonotype: This beta chain is an unintended read in a library built for alpha chains; its size means little. The gene calls are TRBV27 and TRBJ1-2, with D possibly being TRBD1 (6 bases). The V and J ends lost 6 bases and 4 bases respectively, with 12 bases between them. Germline V CDR1 and CDR2: MNHEY, SMNVEV (reference sequence). This CDR3 comprises 13 residues. The CDR3 DNA is TGTGCCAGCAGGTACAGAGGGGGCTATGGCTACACCTTC. It codes for CASRYRGGYGYTF.

By sample fraction, this clonotype is large. This beta chain came through as a stray read in a library set up for alpha chains, and its size says little. The rearrangement joins TRBV5-5 to TRBJ2-2; D assignment may be TRBD1 or TRBD2 (6 bases each). V was cut by 7 bases and J by 6 bases, with 10 bases left in between. Looked up from germline, CDR1 is SGHKS and CDR2 is YYEKEE (reference sequence). This CDR3 has 12 amino acids. This chain's CDR3 is CASEGGSGELFF. The CDR3 coding sequence is TGTGCCAGCGAGGGGGGATCCGGGGAGCTGTTTTTT.

Note on this clonotype: The size of this beta chain means little, since it is a stray read in a library made for alpha chains. V is TRBV19 and J is TRBJ2-1, with TRBD2 matching 7 bases. The V gene end was trimmed by 3 bases and the J gene end by 2 bases; junction bases not matched to a gene: 13. The germline V gene has CDR1 LNHDA and CDR2 SQIVND (reference sequence). This CDR3 comprises 18 residues. The CDR3 region has the DNA TGTGCCAGTAGTATGCTAAGCGGACTAGTCGCAACCTACAATGAGCAGTTCTTC. It translates to CASSMLSGLVATYNEQFF.

Points on this clonotype: Within a library made for alpha chains, this beta chain is off target, and its count is uninformative. This CDR3 is CASSDGLLYEQYF. DNA for the CDR3: TGTGCCAGCAGTGATGGACTGCTATACGAGCAGTACTTC. The chain uses TRBV2 and TRBJ2-7, with D maybe TRBD2 (5 bases). The V and J ends lost 3 bases and 4 bases respectively, with 10 bases between them. This CDR3 is built from 13 residues. Germline V gives CDR1 SNHLY, CDR2 FYNNEI.

Notes on this clonotype: Since the library was made to target alpha chains, this beta chain is a stray read and its abundance is not meaningful. The V gene is TRBV2, the J gene TRBJ2-7, with 11 bases lining up with TRBD2. The V segment lost 2 bases and the J segment 0 bases; nucleotides outside the gene matches: 6. Germline-derived CDR1 and CDR2 are SNHLY and FYNNEI. CDR3 size: 17 residues. CDR3: CASSEISSGGLSYEQYF. In DNA form, the CDR3 reads TGTGCCAGCAGTGAAATATCTAGCGGGGGGCTCTCCTACGAGCAGTACTTC.

By share of the sample, this clonotype is hyperexpanded. Within a library made for alpha chains, this beta chain is off target, and its count is uninformative. V gene TRBV20-1 combines with J gene TRBJ2-7; no reliable D call. Germline lookup yields CDR1 DFQATT and CDR2 SNEGSKA (reference sequence). Trimming took off 1 base at V and 6 bases at J, with 7 bases between the two ends. The CDR3 is made up of 11 amino acids. The CDR3 sequence: CSARATVEQYF. CDR3 nucleotide sequence: TGCAGTGCTAGAGCCACAGTCGAGCAGTACTTC.

As concerns this clonotype: Compared with germline, one end of the junction differs, possibly owing to a read error. Within a library made for alpha chains, this beta chain is off target, and its count is uninformative. The chain has TRBV5-1 and TRBJ2-7; D ambiguous. The CDR3 length is 14 residues. Germline assignment: CDR1 SGHRS and CDR2 YFSETQ. The DNA for the CDR3 is TGCACCAGCAGCTTGGATATGGCCCCCTACGAGCAGTACTTC. Its translation: CTSSLDMAPYEQYF. The full variable domain, in which reference TRBV5-1 and TRBJ2-7 provide the parts outside the CDR3, is KAGVTQTPRYLIKTRGQQVTLSCSPISGHRSVSWYQQTPGQGLQFLFEYFSETQRNKGNFPGRFSGRQFSNSRSEMNVSTLELGDSALYLCTSSLDMAPYEQYFGPGTRLTVT.

This clonotype was seen only a few times. For a library built for alpha chains, this beta chain is a stray read; little rests on its size. This chain uses TRBV27 with TRBJ2-1; 11 nucleotides match TRBD1. The CDR3 runs to 17 residues. V lost 6 bases and J lost 4; bases outside the gene matches: 11. Germline CDR1 MNHEY, CDR2 SMNVEV (reference sequence). This CDR3 is CASSLRAGDRGYNEQFF. CDR3 DNA sequence: TGTGCCAGCAGCCTCCGGGCTGGGGACAGGGGGTACAATGAGCAGTTCTTC.

Concerning this clonotype itself: This beta chain slipped into a library made for alpha chains as a stray read, so its size is not meaningful. The chain uses TRBV7-9 and TRBJ1-5; D is ambiguous. CDR1 and CDR2 from the germline V gene are SEHNR and FQNEAQ (reference sequence). The V end lost 4 bases, the J end lost 1 base, and 8 bases lay between the germline ends. The CDR3 has 14 amino acids. The CDR3 sequence is CASSSLDSNQPQHF. The CDR3 DNA follows: TGTGCCAGCAGCTCGCTGGACAGCAATCAGCCCCAGCATTTT.

This clonotype is labeled as large. Because the library targeted alpha chains, this beta chain is an off-target read whose size means little. The gene calls are TRBV10-3 and TRBJ1-6; D remains ambiguous. The CDR3 runs to 14 residues. Per germline, CDR1 ENHRY and CDR2 SYGVKD. Trimming stripped 8 bases from V and 13 bases from J, with 21 bases between. This CDR3 is CAIWDGGRSLPLHF. For the CDR3, the DNA is TGTGCCATCTGGGATGGAGGGCGAAGTTTGCCCCTCCACTTT.

Notes on this clonotype: Within a library made for alpha chains, this beta chain is off target, and its count is uninformative. V is TRBV29-1 and J is TRBJ2-1; no clear D gene. V lost 6 bases, J lost 6 bases, and 12 bases lay in between. The V gene's germline CDR1 is SQVTM and CDR2 ANQGSEA. The CDR3 contains 12 residues. CDR3 in DNA: TGCAGCGTCGGACGACCCGGCAATGAGCAGTTCTTC. This encodes CSVGRPGNEQFF.

As concerns this clonotype: Little can be read into the size of this beta chain, an off-target read in a library designed for alpha chains. The chain is built from TRBV11-2 and TRBJ2-5; D gene uncertain. The germline V gene has CDR1 SGHAT and CDR2 FQNNGV. Between the trimmed V and J ends, which lost 5 bases and 5 bases, there was a span of 9 bases. The CDR3 spans 12 residues. CDR3 DNA sequence: TGTGCCAGCAGCCAGGAGTCGGAGACCCAGTACTTC. Protein: CASSQESETQYF.

Points on this clonotype: The library was built for alpha chains, so this beta chain is an off-target read and its size means little. The chain joins TRBV10-1 to TRBJ2-7; perhaps D is TRBD1 or TRBD2 (6 bases each). Germline lookup yields CDR1 WNHNN and CDR2 SYGVQD (reference sequence). V was trimmed by 8 bases and J by 3 bases, leaving 17 bases between them. The CDR3 totals 14 residues. The DNA for the CDR3 is TGCGCCAGCTCGTACGGGGGCAGCCGCTACGAGCAGTACTTC. Encoded protein: CASSYGGSRYEQYF.